These 28 T cell receptor beta chains originate from one sample sequenced in a study of cytomegalovirus exposure and HLA in healthy donors. Use of 60 Vbeta and 13 Jbeta primers characterized the PCR. Using immunoSEQ multiplex PCR, the repertoire was profiled, and TCRdb retains in-frame clones only, with some absent. There are roughly 200,000 clones in the sample; more than 65% occur only once, and 1.5% to 2% lies in the top ten. The sequenced material came from PBMCs. These receptors came from a man aged 45-65 years in good health and CMV-seronegative.

In this sample, this clone turned up a few times. This chain links TRBV11-2 with TRBJ2-1, with D perhaps TRBD1 (6 bases). CDR1 is SGHAT and CDR2 is FQNNGV in the germline V gene. The CDR3 sequence is 19 residues long. The V gene lost 4 bases and the J gene lost 6 bases, with 28 bases spanning the gap. CDR3 nucleotide sequence: TGTGCCAGCAGCTCGCCTTGGACAGAGAGCCAGGGCCCCTCCAATGAGCAGTTCTTC. Its translation is CASSSPWTESQGPSNEQFF.

The V and J genes are TRBV2 and TRBJ2-4; 8 bases are shared with TRBD1. The V segment lost 7 bases and the J segment 4 bases; nucleotides outside the gene matches: 9. Germline values: CDR1 SNHLY, CDR2 FYNNEI. The CDR3 is 15 residues long. For the CDR3, the DNA is TGTGCCAGCACCGCGACAGGGGAAAGAAAAAACATTCAGTACTTC. Residues: CASTATGERKNIQYF. Supplemented by reference TRBV2 and TRBJ2-4, the full variable domain reads EPEVTQTPSHQVTQMGQEVILRCVPISNHLYFYWYRQILGQKVEFLVSFYNNEISEKSEIFDDQFSVERPDGSNFTLKIRSTKLEDSAMYFCASTATGERKNIQYFGAGTRLSVL.

The V and J genes are TRBV29-1 and TRBJ1-5, with D unclear. With 7 bases removed from V and 6 bases from J, the gap between germline ends came to 16 bases. The CDR3 length is 13 residues. CDR1 and CDR2 (germline): SQVTM, ANQGSEA. The DNA of the CDR3 is TGCAGCGCCCTTGGGCGGGCGGGTCAGCCCCAGCATTTT. It codes for CSALGRAGQPQHF.

This clone has just a few counts. The genes are TRBV5-1 and TRBJ2-5; 9 bases match TRBD1. The J call may not be correct, given that the DNA end is closer to TRBJ2-7. The CDR3 spans 15 residues. Germline values: CDR1 SGHRS, CDR2 YFSETQ. In DNA, the CDR3 is TGCGCCAGCAGCTTACAGGGGGCGCTTAGCTACGAGCAGTACTTC. It specifies CASSLQGALSYEQYF.

The genes are TRBV27 and TRBJ2-1, with TRBD2 matching over 8 bases. The CDR3 has 16 residues. Germline trimming cut 2 bases from V and 0 bases from J; bases unmatched to any gene: 3. CDR1 is MNHEY, CDR2 SMNVEV, per germline (reference sequence). The CDR3 bases are TGTGCCAGCAGTTTAGGGAGCGGGAGCTCCTACAATGAGCAGTTCTTC. This gives the protein CASSLGSGSSYNEQFF.

The chain carries TRBV6-5 and TRBJ2-4, with D possibly being TRBD2 (6 bases). The CDR3 spans 14 residues. Trimming took 7 bases from V and 12 from J, leaving 22 bases between them. The germline V gene encodes CDR1 MNHEY and CDR2 SVGAGI. Written as DNA, the CDR3 is TGTGCCAGCAAGCCCGCGGGAATTCGAGACAGTCAGTACTTC. This sequence encodes CASKPAGIRDSQYF.

As for this clone: The same CDR3 can be traced to other DNA sequences in this sample. The rearrangement joins TRBV19 to TRBJ2-7, with 8 bases aligning to TRBD1. The CDR3 has 12 residues. The trim removed 7 bases at V and 4 bases at J, leaving 3 bases unmatched. CDR1 is LNHDA, CDR2 SQIVND, per germline (reference sequence). The CDR3 DNA reads as TGTGCCAGTACCGACAGGGGTTACGAGCAGTACTTC. Translating it yields CASTDRGYEQYF.

The rearrangement links TRBV19 to TRBJ1-1; the D is unclear. This CDR3 is built from 15 residues. Between the trimmed V and J ends, which lost 6 bases and 1 base, there was a span of 15 bases. Germline values: CDR1 LNHDA, CDR2 SQIVND (reference sequence). The CDR3 DNA sequence: TGTGCCAGTAGCCCTGATCTCAGTTCGAACACTGAAGCTTTCTTT. Encoded protein: CASSPDLSSNTEAFF.

DNA for the CDR3: TGTGCCAGCAGGTTACTAGCTAAAGATACGCAGTATTTT. This translates into CASRLLAKDTQYF. The chain couples TRBV27 to TRBJ2-3; a possible D gene is TRBD2 (6 bases). Deletions cut 6 bases from V and 5 bases from J, with 12 bases between. CDR3 length: 13 amino acids. Germline values: CDR1 MNHEY, CDR2 SMNVEV (reference sequence).

The chain carries TRBV18 and TRBJ1-3; a possible D gene is TRBD1 (5 bases). The CDR3 covers 17 residues. V lost 2 bases and J lost 0, with 14 bases in between. CDR1 and CDR2 from the germline V gene are KGHSH and LQKENI. The CDR3 coding sequence is TGTGCCAGCTCACCAGGGGCAGGCCAGAGCTCTGGAAACACCATATATTTT. This encodes CASSPGAGQSSGNTIYF.

This chain uses TRBV29-1 with TRBJ2-7; D not certain. V was shortened by 5 bases and J by 2 bases, with 10 bases between the two germline ends. The germline CDR1 and CDR2 sequences are SQVTM and ANQGSEA. The CDR3 spans 12 residues. CDR3 coding DNA: TGCAGCGTTCTGGCGGATGCCTACGAGCAGTACTTC. It codes for CSVLADAYEQYF.

The chain links TRBV5-1 to TRBJ2-3; 8 bases agree with TRBD2. J gave up 0 bases and V 1 base, and 4 bases lay outside the gene matches. The CDR3 has 16 amino acids. From germline, CDR1 is SGHRS and CDR2 YFSETQ. The CDR3 loop reads CASSLPSGLSTDTQYF. CDR3 sequence (DNA): TGCGCCAGCAGCTTGCCTAGCGGGCTAAGCACAGATACGCAGTATTTT.

V is TRBV6-4 and J is TRBJ2-6, with D unclear. The CDR3 is 14 residues long. V lost 5 bases and J 0 bases, leaving 5 bases between the germline ends. The germline V gene has CDR1 MRHNA and CDR2 SNTAGT. CDR3 coding DNA: TGTGCCAGCAGTCCCAGCTCTGGGGCCAACGTCCTGACTTTC. Amino acids: CASSPSSGANVLTF.

This chain uses TRBV28 with TRBJ2-5; 8 bases fit TRBD2. J was trimmed by 2 bases and V by 4 bases; bases with no gene match: 6. CDR3 length equals 15 residues. The germline gives CDR1 MDHEN, CDR2 SYDVKM. This CDR3 is CASSSPLAAQETQYF. The CDR3, as DNA: TGTGCCAGCAGTTCCCCACTAGCGGCACAAGAGACCCAGTACTTC.

The genes are TRBV6-1 and TRBJ2-1; TRBD2 aligns across 12 bases. CDR1 is MNHNS, CDR2 SASEGT, per germline. The CDR3 has 15 residues. V shed 5 bases, J shed 5 bases, and the junction held 4 bases outside the gene matches. The CDR3 DNA sequence: TGTGCCAGCAGTCCTCGGACTAGCGGGGACAATGAGCAGTTCTTC. It codes for CASSPRTSGDNEQFF.

This clone has a single count. The V and J genes are TRBV5-4 and TRBJ1-1; 8 bases agree with TRBD1. V was clipped by 7 bases and J by 3 bases; unmatched bases: 5. The CDR3 runs 13 residues. Germline assignment: CDR1 SGHNT and CDR2 YYREEE (reference sequence). The CDR3 coding sequence is TGTGCCAGCGGCCCGACAGGGGACACTGAAGCTTTCTTT. Translating it yields CASGPTGDTEAFF.

The V gene is TRBV29-1, the J gene TRBJ1-2, with 8 bases identical to TRBD1. The J segment lost 1 base and the V segment lost 6 bases, leaving 22 bases of the junction unmatched. Germline V gives CDR1 SQVTM, CDR2 ANQGSEA. This CDR3 comprises 19 residues. The CDR3 bases are TGCAGCGTGGTACCAAACAGGGGGGGGCTCACCAATAATAACTATGGCTACACCTTC. Its translation is CSVVPNRGGLTNNNYGYTF.

The chain has TRBV7-3 and TRBJ2-5; possible D gene TRBD2, 6 bases. The V end lost 4 bases, the J end lost 4 bases, and 16 bases lay between the germline ends. Looked up from germline, CDR1 is SGHTA and CDR2 is FQGTGA. This CDR3 contains 15 residues. CDR3 bases: TGTGCCAGCAGCTCCGGTGGGGGAGGCGGAGAGACCCAGTACTTC. It yields the protein CASSSGGGGGETQYF.

The rearrangement joins TRBV7-9 to TRBJ2-3, with D perhaps TRBD2 (6 bases). Trimming stripped 7 bases from V and 1 base from J, with 15 bases between. The V gene's germline CDR1 is SEHNR and CDR2 FQNEAQ (reference sequence). This CDR3 is 15 amino acids long. The chain's CDR3 is CASTLGGGGTDTQYF. The CDR3, as DNA: TGTGCCAGCACTTTGGGGGGTGGGGGCACAGATACGCAGTATTTT.

The genes are TRBV4-2 and TRBJ2-1, with a tentative D call TRBD1 (5 bases). Germline V gives CDR1 LGHNA, CDR2 YNFKEQ. V lost 2 bases and J lost 12, with 23 bases in between. This CDR3 is built from 16 residues. CDR3 in amino acids: CASSQNLRQLTMRQFF. CDR3 DNA sequence: TGTGCCAGCAGCCAAAATCTTAGACAGCTTACAATGAGGCAGTTCTTC.

V and J are TRBV7-8 and TRBJ1-5; TRBD1 is a possible D gene (6 bases). CDR3 length: 14 residues. V lost 4 bases, J lost 6 bases, and 13 bases lay in between. Germline CDR1 reads SGHVS; CDR2 reads FQNEAQ. The CDR3 is CASSWAGAPQPQHF. CDR3 DNA: TGTGCCAGCAGCTGGGCAGGGGCCCCTCAGCCCCAGCATTTT.

This rearrangement joins TRBV5-1 to TRBJ2-1, with no clear D. V lost 4 bases, J lost 7 bases, and 18 bases lay in between. This CDR3 comprises 15 residues. Germline CDR1 and CDR2: SGHRS and YFSETQ. The CDR3 loop reads CASSPLLVFLNEQFF. The CDR3 bases are TGCGCCAGCAGCCCGCTGCTAGTATTCCTTAATGAGCAGTTCTTC.

This chain joins TRBV18 and TRBJ1-1; possibly TRBD1 for D (6 bases). Germline V gene sequence: CDR1 KGHSH, CDR2 LQKENI. V was trimmed by 8 bases and J by 1 base, leaving 11 bases between them. This CDR3 region has 13 residues. The CDR3 bases are TGTGCCAGCCGAGGACAGACGAACACTGAAGCTTTCTTT. As protein: CASRGQTNTEAFF. The whole variable domain, filled in from reference TRBV18 and TRBJ1-1, reads NAGVMQNPRHLVRRRGQEARLRCSPMKGHSHVYWYRQLPEEGLKFMVYLQKENIIDESGMPKERFSAEFPKEGPSILRIQQVVRGDSAAYFCASRGQTNTEAFFGQGTRLTVV.

This rearrangement joins TRBV19 to TRBJ1-2; possibly TRBD1 for D (6 bases). Trimming pared 1 base from V and 4 bases from J, leaving 10 bases between. CDR1 and CDR2 (germline): LNHDA, SQIVND (reference sequence). This CDR3 is built from 14 residues. In DNA, the CDR3 is TGTGCCAGTAGTATAGGGACAGCACTCTATGGCTACACCTTC. Its translation: CASSIGTALYGYTF.

In its sample, this clone was seen once. The chain employs TRBV5-4 and TRBJ1-2; no reliable D call. The CDR3 contains 13 residues. Germline CDR1 reads SGHNT; CDR2 reads YYREEE (reference sequence). V was cut by 0 bases and J by 3 bases, with 6 bases left in between. The CDR3 sequence is CASSLEGDYGYTF. CDR3 DNA sequence: TGTGCCAGCAGCTTGGAAGGAGACTATGGCTACACCTTC.

The rearrangement joins TRBV29-1 to TRBJ2-5, with D perhaps TRBD1 (5 bases). The DNA end favors TRBJ2-7, so the J call may be wrong. This CDR3 is 12 amino acids long. Germline lookup yields CDR1 SQVTM and CDR2 ANQGSEA. The CDR3 spells CSVESRDYEQYF. For the CDR3, the DNA is TGCAGCGTTGAGAGCAGGGACTACGAGCAGTACTTC.

The chain carries TRBV6-1 and TRBJ1-3; D unclear. The CDR3 totals 13 residues. V was shortened by 6 bases and J by 1 base, with 7 bases between the two germline ends. Germline CDR1 reads MNHNS; CDR2 reads SASEGT. The CDR3 bases are TGTGCCAGCAGACAGCCATCTGGAAACACCATATATTTT. Protein product: CASRQPSGNTIYF.

The genes are TRBV27 and TRBJ2-2; D is unresolved. V shed 6 bases and J shed 1 base, with 3 bases lying between them. The CDR3 covers 12 residues. In germline, CDR1 is MNHEY, CDR2 SMNVEV (reference sequence). CDR3 loop: CASSQNTGELFF. The CDR3 region has the DNA TGTGCCAGCAGCCAGAACACCGGGGAGCTGTTTTTT.